This record concerns one T cell receptor (beta chain) sequence. The V and J ends lost 5 bases and 2 bases, in that order; junction bases with no gene match: 5. The CDR3 totals 14 residues. Per the germline V gene, CDR1 is SGHTS and CDR2 is YDEGEE. The entry originates in a study of cytomegalovirus exposure and HLA in healthy donors. Primers for the PCR totalled 60 Vbeta and 13 Jbeta. TCRdb's copy holds only in-frame clones and misses some; the assay was immunoSEQ multiplex PCR. The data show 100,000 to 150,000 clones, with over 70% seen just once and more than 3.5% held by the top ten. J is TRBJ2-7 and V is TRBV5-8, with 9 bases aligning to TRBD2. The sample taken for sequencing was PBMCs. The source is a middle-aged man in good health and CMV-seropositive. CDR3 sequence reads: CASSLTSGPYEQYF. CDR3 bases: TGTGCCAGCAGTCTGACTAGCGGACCCTACGAGCAGTACTTC.